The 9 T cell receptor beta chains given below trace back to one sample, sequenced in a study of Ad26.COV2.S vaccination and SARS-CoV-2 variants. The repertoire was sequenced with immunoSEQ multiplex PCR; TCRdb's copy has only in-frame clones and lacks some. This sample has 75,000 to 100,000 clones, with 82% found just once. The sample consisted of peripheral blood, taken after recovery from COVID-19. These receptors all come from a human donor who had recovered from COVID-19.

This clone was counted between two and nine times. CDR3 DNA sequence: TGCGCCAGCAGCCAGATCGTAGGGGGGCTCTACGAGCAGTACTTC. This gives the protein CASSQIVGGLYEQYF. The chain combines TRBV4-3 with TRBJ2-7, with D perhaps matching TRBD1 or TRBD2 (6 bases each). The CDR3 extends over 15 amino acids. V was shortened by 3 bases and J by 3 bases, with 15 bases between the two germline ends. The germline CDR1 and CDR2 sequences are LGHNA and YSLEER.

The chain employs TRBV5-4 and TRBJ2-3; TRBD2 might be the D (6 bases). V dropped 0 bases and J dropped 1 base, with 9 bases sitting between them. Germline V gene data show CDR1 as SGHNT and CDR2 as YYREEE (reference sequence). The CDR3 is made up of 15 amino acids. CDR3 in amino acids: CASSLGGVGTDTQYF. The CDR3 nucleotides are TGTGCCAGCAGCTTGGGCGGGGTCGGCACAGATACGCAGTATTTT.

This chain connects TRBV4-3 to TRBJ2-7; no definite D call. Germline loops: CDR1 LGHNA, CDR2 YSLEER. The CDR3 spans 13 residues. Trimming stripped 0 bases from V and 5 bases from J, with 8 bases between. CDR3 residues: CASSQDLRNEQYF. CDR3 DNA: TGCGCCAGCAGCCAAGATCTAAGGAACGAGCAGTACTTC.

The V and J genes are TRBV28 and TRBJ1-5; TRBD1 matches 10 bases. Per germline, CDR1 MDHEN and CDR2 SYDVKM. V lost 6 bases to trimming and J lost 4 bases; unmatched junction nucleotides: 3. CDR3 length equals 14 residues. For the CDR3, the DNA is TGTGCCAGCAGGCGGACAGGGGGGAATCAGCCCCAGCATTTT. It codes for CASRRTGGNQPQHF. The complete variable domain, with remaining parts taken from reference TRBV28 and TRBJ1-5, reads DVKVTQSSRYLVKRTGEKVFLECVQDMDHENMFWYRQDPGLGLRLIYFSYDVKMKEKGDIPEGYSVSREKKERFSLILESASTNQTSMYLCASRRTGGNQPQHFGDGTRLSIL.

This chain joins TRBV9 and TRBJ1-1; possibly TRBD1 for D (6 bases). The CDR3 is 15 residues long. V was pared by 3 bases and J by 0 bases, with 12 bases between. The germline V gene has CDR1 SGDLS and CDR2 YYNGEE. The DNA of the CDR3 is TGTGCCAGCAGCGCGGGGACACCGATGAACACTGAAGCTTTCTTT. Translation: CASSAGTPMNTEAFF.

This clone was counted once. The CDR3 bases are TGCGCCAGCAGCTTGTACGTTACCGGGGAGCTGTTTTTT. Residues: CASSLYVTGELFF. The rearrangement joins TRBV5-1 to TRBJ2-2, with D hard to call. Germline lookup yields CDR1 SGHRS and CDR2 YFSETQ. The V and J ends lost 1 base and 5 bases respectively, with 6 bases between them. The CDR3 covers 13 residues.

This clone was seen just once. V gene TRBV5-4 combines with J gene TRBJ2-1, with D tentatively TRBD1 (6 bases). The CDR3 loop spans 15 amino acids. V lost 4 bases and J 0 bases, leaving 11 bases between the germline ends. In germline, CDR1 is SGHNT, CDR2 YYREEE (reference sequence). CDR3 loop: CASSPGASSYNEQFF. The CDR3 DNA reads TGTGCCAGCAGCCCAGGGGCCAGCTCCTACAATGAGCAGTTCTTC.

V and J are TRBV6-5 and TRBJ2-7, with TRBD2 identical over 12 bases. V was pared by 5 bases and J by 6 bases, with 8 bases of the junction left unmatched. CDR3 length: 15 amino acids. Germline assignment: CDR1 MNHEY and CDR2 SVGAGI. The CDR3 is CASSRSTSGSFEQYF. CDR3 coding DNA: TGTGCCAGCAGTAGATCGACTAGCGGGAGTTTCGAGCAGTACTTC.

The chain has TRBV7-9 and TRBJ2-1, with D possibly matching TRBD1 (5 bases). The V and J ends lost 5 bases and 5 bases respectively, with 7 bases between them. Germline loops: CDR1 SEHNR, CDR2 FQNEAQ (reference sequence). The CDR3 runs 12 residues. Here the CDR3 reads CASSIQDNEQFF. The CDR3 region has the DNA TGTGCCAGCAGCATACAGGACAATGAGCAGTTCTTC. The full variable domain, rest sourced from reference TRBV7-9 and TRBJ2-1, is DTGVSQNPRHKITKRGQNVTFRCDPISEHNRLYWYRQTLGQGPEFLTYFQNEAQLEKSRLLSDRFSAERPKGSFSTLEIQRTEQGDSAMYLCASSIQDNEQFFGPGTRLTVL.